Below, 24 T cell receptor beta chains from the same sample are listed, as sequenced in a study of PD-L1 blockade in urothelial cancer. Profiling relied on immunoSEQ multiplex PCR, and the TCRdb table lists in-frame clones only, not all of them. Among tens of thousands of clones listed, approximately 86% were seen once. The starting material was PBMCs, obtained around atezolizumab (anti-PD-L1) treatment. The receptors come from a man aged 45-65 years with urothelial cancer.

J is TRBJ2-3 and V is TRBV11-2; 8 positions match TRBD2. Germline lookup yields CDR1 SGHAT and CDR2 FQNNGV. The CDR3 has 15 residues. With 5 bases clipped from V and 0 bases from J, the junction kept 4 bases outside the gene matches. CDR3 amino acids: CASSPLAVSTDTQYF. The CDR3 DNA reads TGTGCCAGCAGCCCACTAGCGGTAAGCACAGATACGCAGTATTTT.

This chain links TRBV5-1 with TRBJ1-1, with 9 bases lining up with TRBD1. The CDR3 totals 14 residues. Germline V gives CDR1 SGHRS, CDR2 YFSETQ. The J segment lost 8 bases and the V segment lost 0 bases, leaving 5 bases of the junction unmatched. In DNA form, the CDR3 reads TGCGCCAGCAGCTTGGCGTCGGGGACAGGGGAAGCTTTCTTT. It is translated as CASSLASGTGEAFF.

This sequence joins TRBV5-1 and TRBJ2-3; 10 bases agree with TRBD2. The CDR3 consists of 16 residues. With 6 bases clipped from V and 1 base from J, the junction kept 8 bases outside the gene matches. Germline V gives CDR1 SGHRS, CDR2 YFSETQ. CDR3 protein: CASTYSAGGRTDTQYF. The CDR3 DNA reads TGCGCCAGCACCTACTCAGCGGGGGGGCGCACAGATACGCAGTATTTT.

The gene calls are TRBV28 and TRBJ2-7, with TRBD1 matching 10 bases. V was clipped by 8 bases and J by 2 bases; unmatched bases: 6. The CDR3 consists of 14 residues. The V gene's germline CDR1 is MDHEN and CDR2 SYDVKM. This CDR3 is CASLQGTGAYEQYF. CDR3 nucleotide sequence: TGTGCCAGCCTCCAGGGGACAGGGGCCTACGAGCAGTACTTC.

CDR3 sequence (DNA): TGTGCCAGTAGTATAGAGGGGAGGTACGAGCAGTACTTC. Amino acid sequence: CASSIEGRYEQYF. The V and J genes are TRBV19 and TRBJ2-7, with a possible D match to TRBD2 (6 bases). Trimming took 0 bases from V and 4 from J, leaving 7 bases between them. This CDR3 has 13 residues. Germline CDR1 is LNHDA and CDR2 is SQIVND (reference sequence). Full variable domain (missing parts from reference TRBV19 and TRBJ2-7): DGGITQSPKYLFRKEGQNVTLSCEQNLNHDAMYWYRQDPGQGLRLIYYSQIVNDFQKGDIAEGYSVSREKKESFPLTVTSAQKNPTAFYLCASSIEGRYEQYFGPGTRLTVT.

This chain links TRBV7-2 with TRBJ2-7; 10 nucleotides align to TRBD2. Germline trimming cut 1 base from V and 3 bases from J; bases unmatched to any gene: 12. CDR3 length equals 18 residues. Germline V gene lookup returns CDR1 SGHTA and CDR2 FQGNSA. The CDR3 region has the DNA TGTGCCAGCAGCTTAGAGGAGCGGGCTAGCGGGGGTGACTACGAGCAGTACTTC. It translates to CASSLEERASGGDYEQYF.

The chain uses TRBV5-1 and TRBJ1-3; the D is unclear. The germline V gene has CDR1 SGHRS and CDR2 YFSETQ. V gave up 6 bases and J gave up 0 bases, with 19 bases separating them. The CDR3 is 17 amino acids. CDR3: CASTVGGSSTSGNTIYF. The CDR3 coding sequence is TGCGCCAGCACCGTGGGAGGGAGTTCGACCTCTGGAAACACCATATATTTT.

Written as DNA, the CDR3 is TGTGCCAGCCTCAAGGGTCACAGGGAATTGGGCCAAGAGACCCAGTACTTC. Its translation is CASLKGHRELGQETQYF. This chain links TRBV7-9 with TRBJ2-5, with a tentative D call TRBD1 (6 bases). Trimming shortened V by 8 bases and J by 1 base, and 23 bases separated the two germline ends. The germline V gene encodes CDR1 SEHNR and CDR2 FQNEAQ (reference sequence). There are 17 residues in the CDR3.

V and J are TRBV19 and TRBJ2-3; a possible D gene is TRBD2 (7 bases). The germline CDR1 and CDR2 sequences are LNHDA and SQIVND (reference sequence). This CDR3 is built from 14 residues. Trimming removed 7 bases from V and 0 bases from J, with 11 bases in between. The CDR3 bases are TGTGCCAGTACCAAGGGGGGGAGCACAGATACGCAGTATTTT. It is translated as CASTKGGSTDTQYF.

CDR3 DNA sequence: TGTGCCATCAGCGGACAGGGGGCTAACATTCAGTACTTC. This gives the protein CAISGQGANIQYF. The J gene is TRBJ2-4, the V gene TRBV10-3; 11 bases are a match to TRBD1. CDR3 size: 13 residues. From germline, CDR1 is ENHRY and CDR2 SYGVKD. V gave up 6 bases and J gave up 7 bases; unmatched junction bases: 2.

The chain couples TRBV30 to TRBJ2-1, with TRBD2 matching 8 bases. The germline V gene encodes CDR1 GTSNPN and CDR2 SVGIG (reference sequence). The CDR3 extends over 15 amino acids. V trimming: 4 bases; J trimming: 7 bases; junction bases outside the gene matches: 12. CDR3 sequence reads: CAWTTRTSRGNEQFF. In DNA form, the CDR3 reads TGTGCCTGGACTACCCGGACTAGCCGGGGGAATGAGCAGTTCTTC. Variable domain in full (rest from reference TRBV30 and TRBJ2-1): SQTIHQWPATLVQPVGSPLSLECTVEGTSNPNLYWYRQAAGRGLQLLFYSVGIGQISSEVPQNLSASRPQDRQFILSSKKLLLSDSGFYLCAWTTRTSRGNEQFFGPGTRLTVL.

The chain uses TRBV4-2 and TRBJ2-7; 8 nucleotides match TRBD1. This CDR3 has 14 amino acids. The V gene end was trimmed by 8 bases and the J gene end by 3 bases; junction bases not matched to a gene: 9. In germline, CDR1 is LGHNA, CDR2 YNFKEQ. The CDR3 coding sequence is TGTGCCAGCGGCGCCGGGACAGGACGCTACGAGCAGTACTTC. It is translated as CASGAGTGRYEQYF.

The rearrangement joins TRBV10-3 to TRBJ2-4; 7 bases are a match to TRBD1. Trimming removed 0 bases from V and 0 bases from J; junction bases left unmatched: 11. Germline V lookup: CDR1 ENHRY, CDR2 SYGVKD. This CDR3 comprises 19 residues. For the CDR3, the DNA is TGTGCCATCAGTGAGTCGAAAGGGAAAGGACAGGAAGCCAAAAACATTCAGTACTTC. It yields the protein CAISESKGKGQEAKNIQYF.

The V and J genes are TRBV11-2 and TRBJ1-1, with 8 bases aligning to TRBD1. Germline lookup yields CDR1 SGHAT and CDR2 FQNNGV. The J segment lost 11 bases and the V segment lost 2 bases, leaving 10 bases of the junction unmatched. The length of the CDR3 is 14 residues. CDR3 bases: TGTGCCAGCAGCTTACAGGGGGCCCTATATCGGGCTTTCTTT. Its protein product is CASSLQGALYRAFF.

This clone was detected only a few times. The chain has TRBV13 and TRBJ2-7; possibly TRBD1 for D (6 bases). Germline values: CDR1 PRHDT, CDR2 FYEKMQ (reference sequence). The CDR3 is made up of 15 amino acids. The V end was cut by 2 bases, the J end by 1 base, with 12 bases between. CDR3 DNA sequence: TGTGCCAGCAGCTTAAGTCGCAGGGGATCCTACGAGCAGTACTTC. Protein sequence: CASSLSRRGSYEQYF.

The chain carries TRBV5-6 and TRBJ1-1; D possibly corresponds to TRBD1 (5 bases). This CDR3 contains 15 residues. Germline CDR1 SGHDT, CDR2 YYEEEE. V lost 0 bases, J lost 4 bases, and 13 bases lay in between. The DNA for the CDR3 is TGTGCCAGCAGCTTGGTAGGGGTCCCGGGCACTGAAGCTTTCTTT. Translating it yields CASSLVGVPGTEAFF.

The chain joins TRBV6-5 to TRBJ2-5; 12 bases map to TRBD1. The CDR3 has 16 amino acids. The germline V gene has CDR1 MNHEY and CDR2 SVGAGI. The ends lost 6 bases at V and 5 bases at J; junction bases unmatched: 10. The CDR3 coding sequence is TGTGCCAGCAGCTACACCGGGACAGGGGGCAGCGAGACCCAGTACTTC. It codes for CASSYTGTGGSETQYF.

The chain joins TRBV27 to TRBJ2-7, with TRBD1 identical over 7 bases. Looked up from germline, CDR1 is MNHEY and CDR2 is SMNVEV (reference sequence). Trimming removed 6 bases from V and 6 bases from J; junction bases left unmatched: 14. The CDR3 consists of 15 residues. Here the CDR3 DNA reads TGTGCCAGCAGCCCGATCAGGGGGAAGTCGTCCGAGCAGTACTTC. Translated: CASSPIRGKSSEQYF.

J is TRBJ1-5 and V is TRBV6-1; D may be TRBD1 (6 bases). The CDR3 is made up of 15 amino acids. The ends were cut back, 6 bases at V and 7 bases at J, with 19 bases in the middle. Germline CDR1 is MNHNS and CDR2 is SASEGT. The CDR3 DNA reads TGTGCCAGCAGGAACACGAGGGGGAGCGAACAGCCCCAGCATTTT. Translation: CASRNTRGSEQPQHF.

The CDR3 region has the DNA TGTGCCAGTAGTATAGACGCCGTGGGGGGGGCTCACCCCTCTGGGGCCAACGTCCTGACTTTC. This translates into CASSIDAVGGAHPSGANVLTF. This sequence joins TRBV19 and TRBJ2-6; a weak D match, TRBD2 (7 bases). CDR1 LNHDA and CDR2 SQIVND come from the germline V gene (reference sequence). Trimming took 0 bases from V and 0 from J, leaving 21 bases between them. This CDR3 is built from 21 residues.

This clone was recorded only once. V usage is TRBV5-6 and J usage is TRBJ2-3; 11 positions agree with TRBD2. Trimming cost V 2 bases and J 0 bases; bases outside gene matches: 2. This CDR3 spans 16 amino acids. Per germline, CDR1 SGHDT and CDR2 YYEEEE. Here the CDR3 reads CASSFRTSGSTDTQYF. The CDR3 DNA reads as TGTGCCAGCAGCTTCCGGACTAGCGGGAGCACAGATACGCAGTATTTT.

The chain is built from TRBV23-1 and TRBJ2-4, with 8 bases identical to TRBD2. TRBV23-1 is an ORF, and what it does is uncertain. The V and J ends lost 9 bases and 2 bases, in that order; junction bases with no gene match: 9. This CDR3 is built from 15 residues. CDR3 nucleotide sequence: TGCGCCAGTGTGGGGAGCGGGAGTACCAAAAACATTCAGTACTTC. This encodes CASVGSGSTKNIQYF.

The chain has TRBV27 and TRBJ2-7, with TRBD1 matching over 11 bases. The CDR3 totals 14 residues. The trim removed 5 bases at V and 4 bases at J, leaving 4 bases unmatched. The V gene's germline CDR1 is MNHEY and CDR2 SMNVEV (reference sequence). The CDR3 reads CASSQGTGGYEQYF. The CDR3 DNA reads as TGTGCCAGCAGTCAAGGGACAGGGGGATACGAGCAGTACTTC.

The chain's CDR3 is CASRRWFGYTF. The CDR3 DNA follows: TGTGCCAGCAGGCGCTGGTTCGGCTACACCTTC. The chain combines TRBV5-8 with TRBJ1-2; D is unclear. Trimming pared 5 bases from V and 8 bases from J, leaving 10 bases between. The CDR3 is 11 amino acids. CDR1 is SGHTS, CDR2 YDEGEE, per germline.